Below are 5 T cell receptor beta chains sequenced from a single sample in a study of OX40 agonist ivuxolimab in advanced cancers. Using immunoSEQ multiplex PCR, the repertoire was profiled, and TCRdb retains in-frame clones only, with some absent. The sample shows around 78,000 clones, over 75% of them seen only once. Sample: CD4+ or CD8+ T cells sorted from blood, taken in a trial of the OX40 agonist ivuxolimab. The receptors were gathered from an adult with an advanced solid tumor such as melanoma, head and neck, liver or kidney cancer.

This chain connects TRBV7-9 to TRBJ1-2, with TRBD1 identical over 9 bases. This CDR3 comprises 14 residues. J was trimmed by 8 bases and V by 5 bases; bases with no gene match: 9. Per the germline V gene, CDR1 is SEHNR and CDR2 is FQNEAQ (reference sequence). In DNA form, the CDR3 reads TGTGCCAGCAGCATGGGACAGGGCCACAGGGGCTACACCTTC. Protein product: CASSMGQGHRGYTF.

This chain joins TRBV5-8 and TRBJ1-3; D call uncertain. The length of the CDR3 is 17 residues. V was cut by 4 bases and J by 0 bases, with 17 bases left in between. CDR1 SGHTS and CDR2 YDEGEE come from the germline V gene. CDR3 bases: TGTGCCAGCAGCCGCTCTTTGTTAGGTCTCTCTGGAAACACCATATATTTT. Protein: CASSRSLLGLSGNTIYF.

V and J are TRBV28 and TRBJ1-2; D perhaps matches TRBD1 (5 bases). The CDR3 covers 14 residues. V was clipped by 6 bases and J by 5 bases, with 16 bases between them. The germline V gene has CDR1 MDHEN and CDR2 SYDVKM. DNA for the CDR3: TGTGCCAGCAGGCCAGCCCTGGGGGGATATGGCTACACCTTC. This encodes CASRPALGGYGYTF.

The J gene is TRBJ2-5, the V gene TRBV5-1, with 7 bases identical to TRBD2. J lost 5 bases, V lost 7 bases, and 11 bases had no gene match. The CDR3 loop spans 14 amino acids. Germline-derived CDR1 and CDR2 are SGHRS and YFSETQ. The DNA for the CDR3 is TGCGCCAGCGCCCCGAAGCGGGATCGGGAGACCCAGTACTTC. Encoded protein: CASAPKRDRETQYF. Variable domain in full (rest from reference TRBV5-1 and TRBJ2-5): KAGVTQTPRYLIKTRGQQVTLSCSPISGHRSVSWYQQTPGQGLQFLFEYFSETQRNKGNFPGRFSGRQFSNSRSEMNVSTLELGDSALYLCASAPKRDRETQYFGPGTRLLVL.

The J gene is TRBJ2-1, the V gene TRBV6-4; possibly TRBD1 for D (5 bases). Germline lookup yields CDR1 MRHNA and CDR2 SNTAGT. The CDR3 totals 16 residues. V lost 4 bases, J lost 5 bases, and 18 bases lay in between. The CDR3: CASSVGDSNSHNEQFF. The DNA of the CDR3 is TGTGCCAGCAGTGTAGGCGACAGTAATTCCCACAATGAGCAGTTCTTC.